The text below deals with one T cell receptor (beta chain). Germline CDR1 reads SGHNT; CDR2 reads YYREEE (reference sequence). CDR3 length equals 14 residues. The J segment lost 8 bases and the V segment lost 4 bases, leaving 10 bases of the junction unmatched. This entry belongs to a study of blood T cell repertoires in COVID-19. Across the whole study: Samples of COVID-19 (acute and convalescent) were obtained from the United States, Italy and Spain. T cells, B-cell-depleted T cells, or PBMCs supplied cDNA or gDNA.

As handled by the study authors: Reference gene primer amplification gave nucleated cell count estimates. Produced via immunoSEQ multiplex PCR; TCRdb's table is partial and in-frame only. That table furnishes V, J and clone size, whereas the DNA furnished D and trimming. The data hold some 250,000 clones, with roughly 88% observed a single time. The TCR sequence derives from a man aged 35-49 years with acute or convalescent COVID-19. The specimen was peripheral blood. V usage is TRBV5-4 and J usage is TRBJ1-1, with TRBD1 matching over 8 bases. The CDR3 protein is CASSPRTGFMEAFF. In nucleotides, the CDR3 is TGTGCCAGCAGCCCCAGGACAGGGTTCATGGAAGCTTTCTTT.